Below are 10 T cell receptor beta chains sequenced from a single sample in a study of T cell repertoires in cytomegalovirus infection. TCRdb processed the reads anew with MiXCR; each CDR3 protein has one entry. The sample consists of hundreds of thousands of distinct CDR3 sequences, 15% to 20% of them appearing once. Sequencing was performed on PBMCs. The origin of the receptors is a human donor in good health (CMV status not recorded). Some clones in this sample may be carry-over from other donors' samples.

There are a few counts of this clonotype. The CDR3 loop is CASSVGDATVFHEQYF. The CDR3 bases are TGTGCCAGCAGCGTAGGTGATGCGACAGTATTTCACGAGCAGTACTTC. This sequence joins TRBV9 and TRBJ2-7, with a tentative D call TRBD1 (5 bases). Trimming pared 0 bases from V and 5 bases from J, leaving 18 bases between. The germline gives CDR1 SGDLS, CDR2 YYNGEE. The CDR3 spans 16 residues.

This clonotype occurred many times. This rearrangement joins TRBV7-2 to TRBJ1-4; D not resolved. The ends were cut back, 4 bases at V and 8 bases at J, with 14 bases in the middle. Germline CDR1 and CDR2: SGHTA and FQGNSA. This CDR3 has 14 amino acids. The CDR3 coding sequence is TGTGCCAGCAGCTCACGGGGTTTGAGGGAAAAACTGTTTTTT. Translating gives CASSSRGLREKLFF.

The rearrangement joins TRBV2 to TRBJ1-5; 9 positions agree with TRBD1. CDR1 is SNHLY, CDR2 FYNNEI, per germline. Unmatched junction bases numbered 2, after V lost 6 bases and J lost 5 bases. This CDR3 spans 13 amino acids. The CDR3 bases are TGTGCCAGCAGACAGGGGGCTGATCAGCCCCAGCATTTT. Translated, it gives CASRQGADQPQHF.

This sequence joins TRBV5-1 and TRBJ1-2; the D is unclear. The CDR3 is made up of 14 amino acids. Germline V gives CDR1 SGHRS, CDR2 YFSETQ. Trimming shortened V by 0 bases and J by 0 bases, and 6 bases separated the two germline ends. The CDR3 protein is CASSLDTANYGYTF. The CDR3 bases are TGCGCCAGCAGCTTGGATACAGCTAACTATGGCTACACCTTC.

This clonotype was recorded at least ten times. This chain uses TRBV6-1 with TRBJ2-7; 9 bases are a match to TRBD2. The germline V gene encodes CDR1 MNHNS and CDR2 SASEGT. The length of the CDR3 is 15 residues. V shed 2 bases, J shed 2 bases, and the junction held 4 bases outside the gene matches. The CDR3 region is CASSEIAGDTYEQYF. Here the CDR3 DNA reads TGTGCCAGCAGTGAAATAGCGGGGGATACCTACGAGCAGTACTTC.

This clonotype showed up just a few times. The chain links TRBV2 to TRBJ2-3; unclear D gene. CDR1 and CDR2 (germline): SNHLY, FYNNEI. The CDR3 spans 14 residues. Between the trimmed V and J ends, which lost 2 bases and 4 bases, there was a span of 10 bases. The CDR3 region is CASSELSSPDTQYF. The CDR3 DNA follows: TGTGCCAGCAGTGAATTGTCCAGCCCAGATACGCAGTATTTT. Combining the CDR3 with reference TRBV2 and TRBJ2-3 gives the whole variable domain EPEVTQTPSHQVTQMGQEVILRCVPISNHLYFYWYRQILGQKVEFLVSFYNNEISEKSEIFDDQFSVERPDGSNFTLKIRSTKLEDSAMYFCASSELSSPDTQYFGPGTRLTVL.

In this sample, this clonotype turned up many times. The chain carries TRBV11-2 and TRBJ1-3; a possible D gene is TRBD1 (5 bases). V gave up 2 bases and J gave up 8 bases, with 13 bases separating them. Germline values: CDR1 SGHAT, CDR2 FQNNGV. The CDR3 sequence is 14 residues long. The DNA of the CDR3 is TGTGCCAGCAGCTTAACTTATCGGGGGGACACCATATATTTT. Residues: CASSLTYRGDTIYF.

In DNA form, the CDR3 reads TGTGCCACCAGTGACCGGGGCTCAGACAATGAGCAGTTCTTC. This encodes CATSDRGSDNEQFF. This chain uses TRBV24-1 with TRBJ2-1, with D perhaps matching TRBD1 or TRBD2 (5 bases each). Trimming cost V 4 bases and J 5 bases, with 11 bases left between them. This CDR3 has 14 residues. Germline CDR1 KGHDR, CDR2 SFDVKD.

CDR3 DNA: TGTGCCAGCATCCCTGGGGTGGACACCGGGGAGCTGTTTTTT. This encodes CASIPGVDTGELFF. The chain joins TRBV28 to TRBJ2-2, with D unresolved. The germline V gene encodes CDR1 MDHEN and CDR2 SYDVKM. The CDR3 spans 14 residues. Trimming removed 7 bases from V and 3 bases from J, with 12 bases in between.

V gene TRBV6-6 combines with J gene TRBJ1-1, with D hard to call. The CDR3 totals 17 residues. Looked up from germline, CDR1 is MNHNY and CDR2 is SVGAGI (reference sequence). V lost 0 bases to trimming and J lost 5 bases, with 19 bases between them. The CDR3 region is CASSYSRTPVGRTEAFF. The CDR3 DNA reads TGTGCCAGCAGTTACTCGAGGACTCCGGTCGGGCGGACTGAAGCTTTCTTT.